This T cell receptor (beta chain) comes out of a study of blood T cell repertoires in COVID-19. Background on the study: Nucleic acid was either cDNA or gDNA, and it came from T cells, B-cell-depleted T cells, or PBMCs.

In terms of age and location, participants ranged from about 18 to 89 years and lived in about 25 US areas. Participant-reported clinical history was the basis for cohort assignment. The CDR3 is 13 amino acids. The V gene lost 6 bases and the J gene lost 6 bases, with 12 bases spanning the gap. Only in-frame clones appear in the TCRdb table, and some are missing; sequencing was by immunoSEQ multiplex PCR. The sample contains about 400,000 clones, roughly 89% of which appear only once. Input material: PBMCs or T cells enriched from blood (not recorded which). The V call is TRBV12-3 or TRBV12-4, the J call TRBJ1-5; a weak D match, TRBD1 (5 bases). The TCR sequence derives from a woman aged 25 to 39 who had recovered from COVID-19. CDR3 sequence reads: CASRSGGIQPQHF. CDR3 coding DNA: TGTGCCAGCAGAAGCGGGGGAATTCAGCCCCAGCATTTT.